Ten or more counts support the clone carrying this T cell receptor beta chain. Its antigen is still unknown. Unique molecular identifiers tagged the TCRbeta library. TCRdb used MiXCR to reprocess the PCR reads, holding one entry per CDR3 protein. Here the sample spans 670,000 or so distinct CDR3 sequences, around 13% being singletons. This entry comes from a study of T-cell reconstitution after alpha-beta-depleted transplantation in children. Study results and caveats: Most T-cell counts and diversity one year after the transplant came from T cells that were newly produced. Diversity of TCRbeta at day 60 was high in some patients, arising from surviving recipient T cells and thymic progenitors.

The source is a girl between 2 and 10 years old with congenital amegakaryocytic thrombocytopenia, due to receive a stem cell transplant. The specimen was PBMCs, collected before TCRalphabeta/CD19-depleted stem cell transplant.

The CDR3 DNA is TGTGCCAGCAGCCGATTCGAGGCAGATACGCAGTATTTT. This codes for CASSRFEADTQYF. The chain has TRBV7-2 and TRBJ2-3; D is undetermined. This CDR3 has 13 amino acids. Trimming removed 5 bases at V and 4 bases at J, with 10 bases between. From germline, CDR1 is SGHTA and CDR2 FQGNSA.